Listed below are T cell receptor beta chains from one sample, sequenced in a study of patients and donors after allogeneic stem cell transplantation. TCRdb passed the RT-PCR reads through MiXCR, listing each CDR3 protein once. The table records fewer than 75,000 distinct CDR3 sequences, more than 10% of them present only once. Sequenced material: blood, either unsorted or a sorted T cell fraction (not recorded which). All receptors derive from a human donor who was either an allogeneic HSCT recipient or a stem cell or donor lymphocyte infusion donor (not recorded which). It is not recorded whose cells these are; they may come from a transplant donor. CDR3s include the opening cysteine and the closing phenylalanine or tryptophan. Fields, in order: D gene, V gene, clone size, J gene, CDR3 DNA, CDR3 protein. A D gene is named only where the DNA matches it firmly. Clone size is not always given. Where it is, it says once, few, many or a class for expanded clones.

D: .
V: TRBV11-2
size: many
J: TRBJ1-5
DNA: TGTGCCAGCAGCATAGTCGACGGCAATCAGCCCCAGCATTTT
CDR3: CASSIVDGNQPQHF

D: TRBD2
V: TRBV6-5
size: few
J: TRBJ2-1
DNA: TGTGCCAGCAGTTACGGGCTAGCGGGGTCCTACAATGAGCAGTTCTTC
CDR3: CASSYGLAGSYNEQFF

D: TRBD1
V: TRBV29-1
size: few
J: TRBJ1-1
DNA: TGCAGCGTTCGGACAGGTTTGAACACTGAAGCTTTCTTT
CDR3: CSVRTGLNTEAFF

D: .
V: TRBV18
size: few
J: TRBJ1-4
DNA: TGTGCCAGCTCACCACTCGGCCGTTTTAATGAAAAACTGTTTTTT
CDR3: CASSPLGRFNEKLFF

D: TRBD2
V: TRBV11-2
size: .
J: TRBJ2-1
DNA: TGTGCCAGCAGCACCCCGACTAGCGGGAGGGGGAATGAGCAGTTCTTC
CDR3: CASSTPTSGRGNEQFF

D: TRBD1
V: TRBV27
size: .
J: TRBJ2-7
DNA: TGTGCCAGCAGTTGGGGAGATGGACAGGGATACTACGAGCAGTACTTC
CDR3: CASSWGDGQGYYEQYF

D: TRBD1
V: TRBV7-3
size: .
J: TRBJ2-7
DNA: TGTGCCAGCAGCGGACAGGTGTTTTTAAAAGAGCAGTACTTC
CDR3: CASSGQVFLKEQYF

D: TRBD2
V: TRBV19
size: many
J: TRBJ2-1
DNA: TGTGCCAGTAGTGTCCTAGCGGACAATGAGCAGTTCTTC
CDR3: CASSVLADNEQFF

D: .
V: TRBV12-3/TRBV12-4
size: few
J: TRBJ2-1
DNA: TGTGCCAGCAGTTCACCCCCGATCCGGCGGCAAAGCTCCTACAATGAGCAGTTCTTC
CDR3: CASSSPPIRRQSSYNEQFF

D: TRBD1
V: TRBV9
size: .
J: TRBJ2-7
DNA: TGTGCCAGCAGCACGCGGACAGGGTACGAGCAGTACTTC
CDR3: CASSTRTGYEQYF

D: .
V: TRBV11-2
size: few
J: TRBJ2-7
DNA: TGTGCCAGCAGCTTAGATCCTCCCTACGAGCAGTACTTC
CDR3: CASSLDPPYEQYF

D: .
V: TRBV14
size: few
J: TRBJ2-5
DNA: TGTGCCAGCAGCCACGGTGAGACCCAGTACTTC
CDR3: CASSHGETQYF

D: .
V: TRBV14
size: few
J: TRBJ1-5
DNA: TGTGCCAGCAGCCAAGAGGGACAAGGGCCAGGACGAGCTTATAGCAATCAGCCCCAGCATTTT
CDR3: CASSQEGQGPGRAYSNQPQHF

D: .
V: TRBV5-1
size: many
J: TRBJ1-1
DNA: TGCGCCAGCAGCACGGGTCATATTTTCTACCTGAACACTGAAGCTTTCTTT
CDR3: CASSTGHIFYLNTEAFF

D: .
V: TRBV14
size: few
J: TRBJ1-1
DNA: TGTGCCAGCAGCCAAGATCCGACAGATGAAGCTTTCTTT
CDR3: CASSQDPTDEAFF

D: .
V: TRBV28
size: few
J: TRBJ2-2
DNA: TGTGCCAGCAGTTCCAGGTTCAGGGCCCCCGGGGAGCTGTTTTTT
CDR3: CASSSRFRAPGELFF

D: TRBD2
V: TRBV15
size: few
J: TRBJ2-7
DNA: TGTGCCACCAGCAGAGAAGGATCCTCGGGACTACCATTTTACGAGCAGTACTTC
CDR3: CATSREGSSGLPFYEQYF

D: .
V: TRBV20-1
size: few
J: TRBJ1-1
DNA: TGCAGTGCTAGATATTCTCGGGGGGGCACTGAAGCTTTCTTT
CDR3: CSARYSRGGTEAFF

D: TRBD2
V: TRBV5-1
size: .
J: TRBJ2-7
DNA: TGCGCCAGCAGCCTGAAAGTAGCGGGGGCCTACGAGCAGTACTTC
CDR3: CASSLKVAGAYEQYF

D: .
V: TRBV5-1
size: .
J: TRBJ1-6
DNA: TGCGCCAGCAGCTTGGACAGGGTGGGATATAATTCACCCCTCCACTTT
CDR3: CASSLDRVGYNSPLHF

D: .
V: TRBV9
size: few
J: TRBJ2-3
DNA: TGTGCCAGCAGGGCTAGTAGCACAGATACGCAGTATTTT
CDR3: CASRASSTDTQYF

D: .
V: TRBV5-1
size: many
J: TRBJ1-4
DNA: TGCGCCAGCAGCCCGGACTCAGGGAGGGCCGAAAAACTGTTTTTT
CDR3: CASSPDSGRAEKLFF

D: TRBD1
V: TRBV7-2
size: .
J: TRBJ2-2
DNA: TGTGCCAGCAGCCGAGGACAGGGACGAGACACCGGGGAGCTGTTTTTT
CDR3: CASSRGQGRDTGELFF

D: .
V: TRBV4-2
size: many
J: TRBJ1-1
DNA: TGTGCCAGCAGCCAAGATCGGGGGGGACCTGAAGCTTTCTTT
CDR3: CASSQDRGGPEAFF

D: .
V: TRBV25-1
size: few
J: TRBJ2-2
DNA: TGTGCCAGCACTAGAGCGGGCACGAACACCGGGGAGCTGTTTTTT
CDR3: CASTRAGTNTGELFF

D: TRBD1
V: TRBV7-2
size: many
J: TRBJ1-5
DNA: TGTGCCAGCAGCCGGGACAGTAGCAATCAGCCCCAGCATTTT
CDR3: CASSRDSSNQPQHF

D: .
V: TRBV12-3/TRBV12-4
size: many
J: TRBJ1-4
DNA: TGTGCCAGCAGTTTTTTTGGGGGTGTGGGAACTAATGAAAAACTGTTTTTT
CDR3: CASSFFGGVGTNEKLFF

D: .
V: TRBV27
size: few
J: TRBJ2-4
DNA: TGTGCCAGCAGCTCCGGACTCTTAGCCAAAAACATTCAGTACTTC
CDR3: CASSSGLLAKNIQYF

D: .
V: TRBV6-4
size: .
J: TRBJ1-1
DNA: TGTGCCAGCAGTCCCGACTCCCGGGACACTGAAGCTTTCTTT
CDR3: CASSPDSRDTEAFF

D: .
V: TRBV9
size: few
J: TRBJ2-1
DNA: TGTGCCAGCAGCGTAGGGCTAGCCTACAATGAGCAGTTCTTC
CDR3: CASSVGLAYNEQFF

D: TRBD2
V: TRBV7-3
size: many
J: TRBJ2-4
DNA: TGTGCCAGCAGCCCGGGACTAGCGGGAGACATTCAGTACTTC
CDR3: CASSPGLAGDIQYF

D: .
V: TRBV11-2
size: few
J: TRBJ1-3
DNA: TGTGCCAGCAGCTTAGGGCTCAGGTCGACTGGAAACACCATATATTTT
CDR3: CASSLGLRSTGNTIYF

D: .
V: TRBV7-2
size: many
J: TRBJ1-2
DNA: TGTGCCAGCAGCCCCCAGGGGCTTAGTGGCTACACCTTC
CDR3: CASSPQGLSGYTF

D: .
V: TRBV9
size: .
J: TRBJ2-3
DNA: TGTGCCAGCAGCACCCTTGGTGGGCTCAGCACAGATACGCAGTATTTT
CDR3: CASSTLGGLSTDTQYF

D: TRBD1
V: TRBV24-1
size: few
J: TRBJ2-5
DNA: TGTGCCACCAGCGCTAGACAGGGGAGGCTGGAGACCCAGTACTTC
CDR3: CATSARQGRLETQYF

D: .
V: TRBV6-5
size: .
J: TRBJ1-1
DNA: TGTGCCAGCAGTTACTCGAGGACAGACGTTAACACTGAAGCTTTCTTT
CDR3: CASSYSRTDVNTEAFF

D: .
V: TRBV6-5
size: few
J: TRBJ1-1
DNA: TGTGCCAGCAGCCCTCCTCTCCAGGCTCCGACTGAAGCTTTCTTT
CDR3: CASSPPLQAPTEAFF

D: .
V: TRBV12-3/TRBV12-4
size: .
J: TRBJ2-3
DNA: TGTGCCAGCAGTTTTACCGGTAGCACAGATACGCAGTATTTT
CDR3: CASSFTGSTDTQYF

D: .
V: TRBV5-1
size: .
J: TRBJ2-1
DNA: TGCGCCAGCAGCTTGGAGGCAGGCTCCTACAATGAGCAGTTCTTC
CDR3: CASSLEAGSYNEQFF

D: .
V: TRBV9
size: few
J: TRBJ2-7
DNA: TGTGCCAGCAGCGTAGAGGGCACCCCGGAGCAGTACTTC
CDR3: CASSVEGTPEQYF

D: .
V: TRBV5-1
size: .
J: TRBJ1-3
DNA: TGCGCCAGCAGCTCTTCGGGGGCTGGAAACACCATATATTTT
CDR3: CASSSSGAGNTIYF

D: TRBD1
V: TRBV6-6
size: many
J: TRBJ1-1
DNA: TGTGCCAGCAGTCCGGGACAGCGGAACACTGAAGCTTTCTTT
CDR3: CASSPGQRNTEAFF

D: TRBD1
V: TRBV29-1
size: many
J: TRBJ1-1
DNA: TGCAGCGAAAGGACAGGGGGCGAGACTGAAGCTTTCTTT
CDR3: CSERTGGETEAFF

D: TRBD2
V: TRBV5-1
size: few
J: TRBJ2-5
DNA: TGCGCCAGCAGCTTCCGGGGTCCACTAGCGGGAGGAGAGACCCAGTACTTC
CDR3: CASSFRGPLAGGETQYF

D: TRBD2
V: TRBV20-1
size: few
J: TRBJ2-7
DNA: TGCAGTGCTAGTGCCCTAGCGGGAGGGCCGATCGAGCAGTACTTC
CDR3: CSASALAGGPIEQYF

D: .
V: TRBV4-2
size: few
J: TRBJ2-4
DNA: TGTGCCAGCAGCCAAGACAGGGGTTTTAGTTACATTCAGTACTTC
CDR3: CASSQDRGFSYIQYF

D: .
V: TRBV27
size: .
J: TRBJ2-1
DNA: TGTGCCAGCAGTTTAGACCCCTCCTACAATGAGCAGTTCTTC
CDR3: CASSLDPSYNEQFF

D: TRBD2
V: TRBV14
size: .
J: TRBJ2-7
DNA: TGTGCCAGCAGCCAAGATTTGCACGGGACTAGCGGGGGTACCTCCTACGAGCAGTACTTC
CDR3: CASSQDLHGTSGGTSYEQYF

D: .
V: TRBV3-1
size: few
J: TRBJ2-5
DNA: TGTGCCAGCAGCCAGCCCCGTGAGACCCAGTACTTC
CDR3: CASSQPRETQYF

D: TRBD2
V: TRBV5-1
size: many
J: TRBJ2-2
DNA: TGCGCCAGCAGCTTGGATGCTAGCGGGAACACCGGGGAGCTGTTTTTT
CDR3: CASSLDASGNTGELFF

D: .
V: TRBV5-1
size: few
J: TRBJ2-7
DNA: TGCGCCAGCAGCTCCTCAGGGTACGAGCAGTACTTC
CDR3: CASSSSGYEQYF

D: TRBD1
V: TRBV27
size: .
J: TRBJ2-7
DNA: TGTGCCAGCAGTCCCCGGACAGGAGTCTCCTACGAGCAGTACTTC
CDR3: CASSPRTGVSYEQYF

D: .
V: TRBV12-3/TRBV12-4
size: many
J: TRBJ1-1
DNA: TGTGCCAGCAGTTTATCGTCGAGGGAGGGAGCTTTCTTT
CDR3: CASSLSSREGAFF

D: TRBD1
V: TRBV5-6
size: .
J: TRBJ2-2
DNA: TGTGCCAGTGACAGGGATGGAACCGGGGAGCTGTTTTTT
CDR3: CASDRDGTGELFF

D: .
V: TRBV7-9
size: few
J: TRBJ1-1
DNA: TGTGCCAGCAGCTTGGGCAATACTAACACTGAAGCTTTCTTT
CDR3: CASSLGNTNTEAFF

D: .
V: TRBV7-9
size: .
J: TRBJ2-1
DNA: TGTGCCAGCAGCTTAGGGGAATGGATCAATGAGCAGTTCTTC
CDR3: CASSLGEWINEQFF

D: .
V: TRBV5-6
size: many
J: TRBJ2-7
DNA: TGTGCCAGCAGCTTCGATATTCAATCCTACGAGCAGTACTTC
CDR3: CASSFDIQSYEQYF

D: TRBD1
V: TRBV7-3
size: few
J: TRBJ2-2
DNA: TGTGCCAGCAGCCCAGGGGGCACCGGGGAGCTGTTTTTT
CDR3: CASSPGGTGELFF

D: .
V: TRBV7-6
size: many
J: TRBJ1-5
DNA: TGTGCCAGCAGCTCGGACGGGACACAACAGCCCCAGCATTTT
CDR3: CASSSDGTQQPQHF

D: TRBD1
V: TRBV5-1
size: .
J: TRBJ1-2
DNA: TGCGCCAGCAGCCGGGGACAGGGGGCCTATGGCTACACCTTC
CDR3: CASSRGQGAYGYTF